This T cell receptor (beta chain) originates from a study of OX40 agonist ivuxolimab in advanced cancers. As for the study in general: Three patients responded partially, comprising one with hepatocellular carcinoma and two with cutaneous melanoma.

Turning to this clone: Its target is not known.

General observations from the study: With doses of 0.1 to 3.0 mg/kg, CD4+ and CD8+ blood T cells had undergone clonal expansion by week 6. No determination was made of the antigen specificity of the expanded peripheral T cells.

Germline CDR1 SGHNT, CDR2 YYREEE (reference sequence). CDR3 size: 16 residues. J was trimmed by 7 bases and V by 4 bases; bases with no gene match: 9. The protocol was immunoSEQ multiplex PCR, while the TCRdb copy is restricted to in-frame clones and leaves out a portion. Counted here are some 50,000 clones, about 93% occurring once; the ten biggest clones make up approximately 11%. This chain uses TRBV5-4 with TRBJ2-2, with 11 positions matching TRBD2. This clonotype was obtained from an adult with an advanced solid tumor such as melanoma, head and neck, liver or kidney cancer. The sample here was CD4+ or CD8+ T cells sorted from blood, taken in a trial of the OX40 agonist ivuxolimab. The CDR3, as DNA: TGTGCCAGCAGCGTAGCGGGAGGGCCGGAAGGCGGGGAGCTGTTTTTT. Translated, it gives CASSVAGGPEGGELFF.